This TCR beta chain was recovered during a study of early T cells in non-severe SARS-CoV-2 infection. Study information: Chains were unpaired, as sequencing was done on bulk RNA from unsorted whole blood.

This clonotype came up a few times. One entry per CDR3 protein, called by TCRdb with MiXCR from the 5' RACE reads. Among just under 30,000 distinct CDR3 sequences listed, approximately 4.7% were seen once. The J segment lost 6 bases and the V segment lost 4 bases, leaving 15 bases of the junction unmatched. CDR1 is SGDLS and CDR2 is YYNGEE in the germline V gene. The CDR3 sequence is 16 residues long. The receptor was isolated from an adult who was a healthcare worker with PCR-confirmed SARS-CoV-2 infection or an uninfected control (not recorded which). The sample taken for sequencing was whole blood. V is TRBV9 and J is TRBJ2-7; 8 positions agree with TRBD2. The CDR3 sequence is CASSPGGRERVSEQYF. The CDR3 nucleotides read TGTGCCAGCAGCCCGGGGGGGCGGGAGAGAGTAAGCGAGCAGTACTTC. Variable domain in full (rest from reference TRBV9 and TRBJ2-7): DSGVTQTPKHLITATGQRVTLRCSPRSGDLSVYWYQQSLDQGLQFLIQYYNGEERAKGNILERFSAQQFPDLHSELNLSSLELGDSALYFCASSPGGRERVSEQYFGPGTRLTVT.